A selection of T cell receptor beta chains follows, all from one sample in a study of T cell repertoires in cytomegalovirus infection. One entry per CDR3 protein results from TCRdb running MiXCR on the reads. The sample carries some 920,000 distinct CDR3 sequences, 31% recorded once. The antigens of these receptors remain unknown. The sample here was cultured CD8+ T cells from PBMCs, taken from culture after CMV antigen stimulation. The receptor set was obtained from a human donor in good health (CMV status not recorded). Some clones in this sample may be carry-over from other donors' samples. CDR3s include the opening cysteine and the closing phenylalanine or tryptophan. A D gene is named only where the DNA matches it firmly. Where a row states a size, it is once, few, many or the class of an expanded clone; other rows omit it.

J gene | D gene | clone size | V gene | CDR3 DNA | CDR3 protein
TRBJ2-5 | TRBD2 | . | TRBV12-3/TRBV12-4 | TGTGCCAGCAGTTTGGGTAGCGGGGGCAAAGAGACCCAGTACTTC | CASSLGSGGKETQYF
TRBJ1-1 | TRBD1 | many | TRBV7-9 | TGTGCCAGCAGCCCCGGGACAGGGGTTAACACTGAAGCTTTCTTT | CASSPGTGVNTEAFF
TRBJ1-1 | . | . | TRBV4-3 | TGCGCCAGCAGCCAAGATAGCGGACAGCTGAACACTGAAGCTTTCTTT | CASSQDSGQLNTEAFF
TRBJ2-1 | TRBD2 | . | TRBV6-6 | TGTGCCAGCAGCCCCCGGAGCGGGGGGCCTCCTGACAATGAGCAGTTCTTC | CASSPRSGGPPDNEQFF
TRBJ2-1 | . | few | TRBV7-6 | TGTGCCAGCAGCCGGCGATACCTCGAGGGCAGAAGTAAATACAATGAGCAGTTCTTC | CASSRRYLEGRSKYNEQFF
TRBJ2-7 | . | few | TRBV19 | TGTGCCAGTAGTCCCCGTTGGAACTACGAGCAGTACTTC | CASSPRWNYEQYF
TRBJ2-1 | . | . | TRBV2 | TGTGCCAGCAGTGAACACGACTACAATGAGCAGTTCTTC | CASSEHDYNEQFF
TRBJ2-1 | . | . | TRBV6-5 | TGTGCCAGCAGTTACAGGGACCCGAGCTCCTACAATGAGCAGTTCTTC | CASSYRDPSSYNEQFF
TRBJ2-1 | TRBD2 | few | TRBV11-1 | TGTGCCAGCAGCTTGCTAGCGGCTTGGGATGAGCAGTTCTTC | CASSLLAAWDEQFF
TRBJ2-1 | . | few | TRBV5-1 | TGCGCCAGCAGCTTTTCCGGGTTGAATGAGCAGTTCTTC | CASSFSGLNEQFF
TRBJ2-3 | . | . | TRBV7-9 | TGTGCCAGCAGCCACCGGGGCCTGGGTCGGGATACGCAGTATTTT | CASSHRGLGRDTQYF
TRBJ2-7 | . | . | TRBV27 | TGTGCCAGCAGTTTGCTCAGGGGGGGGGCCTACGAGCAGTACTTC | CASSLLRGGAYEQYF
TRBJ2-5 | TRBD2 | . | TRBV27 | TGTGCCAGCAGTTTATGGGCTAGCGGGAACCAAGAGACCCAGTACTTC | CASSLWASGNQETQYF
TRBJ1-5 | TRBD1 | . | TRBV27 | TGTGCCAGCAGTTTGGGGGGGGACAGGCGGGGCAATCAGCCCCAGCATTTT | CASSLGGDRRGNQPQHF
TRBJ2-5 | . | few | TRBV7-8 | TGTGCCAGCAGCTTCTCCGGGTGGGAGACCCAGTACTTC | CASSFSGWETQYF
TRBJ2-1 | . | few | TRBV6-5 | TGTGCCAGCAGTGCTAGCGTCTCCAATGAGCAGTTCTTC | CASSASVSNEQFF
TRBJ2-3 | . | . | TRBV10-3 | TGTGCCATCAGTGAGTCGGGACGTCGCACAGATACGCAGTATTTT | CAISESGRRTDTQYF
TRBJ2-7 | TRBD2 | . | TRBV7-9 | TGTGCCAGCAGCTTACCGACTAGCGGGGGGCCATTTTCCTACGAGCAGTACTTC | CASSLPTSGGPFSYEQYF
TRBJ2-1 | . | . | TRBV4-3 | TGCGCCAGCAGCCAAGGCAGCGACTGGGATGAGCAGTTCTTC | CASSQGSDWDEQFF
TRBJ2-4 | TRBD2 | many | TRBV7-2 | TGTGCCAGCAGCTTACGGCTAGCGGGGGACCTAGCCAAAAACATTCAGTACTTC | CASSLRLAGDLAKNIQYF
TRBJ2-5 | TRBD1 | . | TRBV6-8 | TGTGCCAGCAGTCCACTTGCCGGGACAGGGGGCTGGGAGACCCAGTACTTC | CASSPLAGTGGWETQYF
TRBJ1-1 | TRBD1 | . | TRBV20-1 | TGCAGTGCTAGAGATCGTGGGACAGGGGGATCTAAGCCCTATATGAACACTGAAGCTTTCTTT | CSARDRGTGGSKPYMNTEAFF
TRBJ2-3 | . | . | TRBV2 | TGTGTCAACAGAGGGCGGGGAAGCACAGATACGCAGTATTTT | CVNRGRGSTDTQYF
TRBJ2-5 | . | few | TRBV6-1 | TGTGCCAGCAGTGAAGCTTGGAATCCGAGGGTGGAGACCCAGTACTTC | CASSEAWNPRVETQYF
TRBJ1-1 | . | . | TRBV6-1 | TGTGCCAGCAGTGAATTACAACCGAACACTGAAGCTTTCTTT | CASSELQPNTEAFF
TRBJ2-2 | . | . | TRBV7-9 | TGTGCCAGCAGCTCGTCCCTCCGGCCCGGGGAGCTGTTTTTT | CASSSSLRPGELFF
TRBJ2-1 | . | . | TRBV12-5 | TGTGCTAGTGGTTCTTCCTCTCAGGGGTTCGGGCAGTTCTTC | CASGSSSQGFGQFF
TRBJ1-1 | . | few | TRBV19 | TGTGCCAGTAGCCCCTTCGGTTGGAGTGAAGCTTTCTTT | CASSPFGWSEAFF
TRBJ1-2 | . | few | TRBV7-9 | TGTGCCAGCCAGGGGAGGGGCGGTAACTATGGCTACACCTTC | CASQGRGGNYGYTF
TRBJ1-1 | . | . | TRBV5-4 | TGTGCCAGCAGCTCCTCGGGCTGGAACACTGAAGCTTTCTTT | CASSSSGWNTEAFF
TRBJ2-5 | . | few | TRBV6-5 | TGTGCCAGCAGTTACTCTGGGGGGGCAAAAGAGACCCAGTACTTC | CASSYSGGAKETQYF